Following are 5 T cell receptor beta chains from one sample sequenced in a study of blood T cell repertoires in COVID-19. Repertoires were generated with immunoSEQ multiplex PCR, while TCRdb's copy carries only in-frame clones and drops some. The sample has fewer than 400,000 clones; roughly nine tenths are singletons. Material for sequencing was PBMCs or T cells enriched from blood (not recorded which). The receptors derive from a man aged 60-69 years who had recovered from COVID-19.

This clone was recorded once. The germline gene is not matched at one end of the junction; a read error may be the cause. The rearrangement joins TRBV18 to TRBJ2-1; 7 bases are a match to TRBD2. CDR3 length equals 13 residues. In germline, CDR1 is KGHSH, CDR2 LQKENI. In nucleotides, the CDR3 is TGTGCCAGCTCACCACCCGGCCTAGCGGAGCTGATCTTC. Encoded protein: CASSPPGLAELIF.

DNA of the CDR3: TGTGCCAGCACGGAGTCATTCAATCAGCCCCAGCATTTT. Amino acid sequence: CASTESFNQPQHF. The chain combines TRBV28 with TRBJ1-5; D is unresolved. Trimming stripped 7 bases from V and 3 bases from J, with 10 bases between. Germline CDR1 MDHEN, CDR2 SYDVKM. The CDR3 length is 13 residues.

The V call is TRBV5-1, the J call TRBJ1-1, with a possible D match to TRBD1 (6 bases). Between the trimmed V and J ends, which lost 1 base and 5 bases, there was a span of 12 bases. The CDR3 totals 14 residues. CDR1 and CDR2 from the germline V gene are SGHRS and YFSETQ. CDR3 sequence reads: CASSLPSQGTEAFF. The CDR3 bases are TGCGCCAGCAGCTTGCCCTCACAGGGAACTGAAGCTTTCTTT.

This rearrangement joins TRBV19 to TRBJ1-2, with a possible D match to TRBD1 (6 bases). The CDR3 runs 16 residues. CDR1 is LNHDA and CDR2 is SQIVND in the germline V gene (reference sequence). The V end was cut by 5 bases, the J end by 0 bases, with 16 bases between. This CDR3 is CASSLAGTISNYGYTF. CDR3 nucleotides: TGTGCCAGTAGTCTGGCCGGGACAATTTCTAACTATGGCTACACCTTC.

The gene calls are TRBV2 and TRBJ1-1; weak D call: TRBD1 (6 bases). The V end lost 8 bases, the J end lost 7 bases, and 20 bases lay between the germline ends. This CDR3 has 14 residues. Germline values: CDR1 SNHLY, CDR2 FYNNEI. The CDR3 spells CASSIDSLRGEAFF. The CDR3 DNA is TGTGCCAGCTCGATAGACAGCCTCAGGGGTGAAGCTTTCTTT.